This T cell receptor (beta chain) was profiled in a study of cytomegalovirus exposure and HLA in healthy donors. This clone was seen only a few times. Its antigen is still unknown. PCR involved 60 Vbeta and 13 Jbeta primers. Assay: immunoSEQ multiplex PCR; the TCRdb copy retains only in-frame clones and omits some. The sample yields 87,000 or so clones, roughly 8.2% seen once. Overall study findings and caveats: HLA allele associations emerged for around 16,000 TCR beta sequences in a later analysis, at 0.05 false discovery rate.

The CDR3 is 14 residues long. V was pared by 1 base and J by 3 bases, with 3 bases of the junction left unmatched. CDR1 and CDR2 (germline): SGHVS, FQNEAQ. Material for sequencing was PBMCs. V gene TRBV7-8 combines with J gene TRBJ2-7; 7 positions match TRBD2. The source of this sequence is a man aged 50 to 59 in good health and CMV-seronegative. CDR3 region: CASSLEASGYEQYF. In DNA form, the CDR3 reads TGTGCCAGCAGCTTAGAGGCTAGCGGCTACGAGCAGTACTTC.